This TCR beta chain was profiled in a study of CXCR3-negative and CXCR3-positive naive CD8 T cells. Of note for this clonotype: The antigen is unknown.

Study-wide points: The TRB CDR3s that CXCR3-positive naive cells carried were more hydrophobic than those of CXCR3-negative naive cells.

The CDR3 sequence is 13 residues long. Germline V CDR1 and CDR2: MNHEY, SMNVEV (reference sequence). In preparing the TRB cDNA libraries, 5' RACE with UMI labels was used. TCRdb re-called the 5' RACE reads and shows each CDR3 protein once, DNA omitted. The sample's table shows about 63,000 distinct CDR3 sequences. This receptor was obtained from a human donor in good health. Some clones in this sample may be carry-over from other donors' samples. The V call is TRBV27, the J call TRBJ2-5; the TCRdb D gene call, TRBD2, has no DNA to confirm it. Sequenced input: naive CXCR3+ CD8+ T cells from blood. Subset specified: CD45RO-CCR7+CD27+CD95- naive CD8+ T cells expressing CXCR3 (TNR3+). CDR3 sequence: CASSLAEQETQYF.